This T cell receptor (beta chain) was captured in a study of beta chain features in type 1 diabetes. Study-level points and caveats: TCRB CDR3s were moderately but significantly shorter in Type 1 diabetes patients in all four CD4+ subsets.

The sequenced template was cDNA made from the entire isolated RNA. Some clones are missing from TCRdb's copy, which holds only in-frame ones; the method was immunoSEQ multiplex PCR. The sample includes hundreds of thousands of clones, roughly 13% of them seen just once. The CDR3 has 11 residues. V was cut by 0 bases and J by 5 bases, with 2 bases left in between. Per germline, CDR1 MNHEY and CDR2 SVGAGI. Notes on this clone: As yet, its antigen is unknown. Other nucleotide sequences from this sample produce the same CDR3.

The sequence was collected from a man between 18 and 35 years old with type 1 diabetes. This sequence joins TRBV6-5 and TRBJ2-7; D unclear. Sequencing input: naive CD4+ T cells from blood. The chain's CDR3 is CASSYSHEQYF. The CDR3 DNA sequence: TGTGCCAGCAGTTACTCACACGAGCAGTACTTC.